This paragraph covers one TCR beta chain sequence. The data stem from a study of blood T cells in healthy people across ages. This CDR3 has 15 residues. Germline loops: CDR1 MNHNS, CDR2 SASEGT. The V end was cut by 0 bases, the J end by 5 bases, with 13 bases between. A J-beta primer mix and a sample-barcoded 5' primer were used in a second PCR of about 6 to 12 cycles. MiXCR, applied by TCRdb to the 5' RACE reads, yields one record per CDR3 protein. The sample has roughly 860,000 distinct CDR3 sequences; around 62% are singletons. The clonotype was recovered from a man aged 25 to 45 in good health. V and J are TRBV6-1 and TRBJ1-2; D perhaps matches TRBD1 (6 bases). The sample was blood. The CDR3 loop reads CASSEAGGRPYGYTF. The CDR3 nucleotides are TGTGCCAGCAGTGAAGCAGGGGGTCGTCCGTATGGCTACACCTTC.